This T cell receptor beta chain was captured in a study of control samples from healthy donors and cancer patients (dated by TCRdb to 2020 to 2021). Receptors were amplified or captured by the immunoSEQ multiplex PCR assay. The table was pulled from immuneACCESS by TCRdb, which kept in-frame rearrangements only. Such tables lose some clones; where checked, under half of the loss comes from unresolved V genes, and the rest has no known cause. The sample records 150,000 or so clones, around 95% of which are singletons. The leading ten clones occupy 5% to 6.5% of the sample. A note on this clone: The antigen it recognizes is unknown. No much larger clonotype is one base removed from it; base qualities were not supplied.

In the germline V gene, CDR1 corresponds to MDHEN and CDR2 to SYDVKM. From cysteine to phenylalanine, the CDR3 is 14 amino acids long. The read is trimmed to its CDR3 DNA, 42 bases read in frame from base 1. The trim is 3 bases for V and 0 bases for J, with a gap of 6 bases between the germline ends. The chain was built from TRBV28 and TRBJ1-3; the D gene is unclear. Input material: blood. The TCR sequence derives from a man in his forties in good health. Here is the DNA: TGTGCCAGCAGTTTTAGGAGCTCTGGAAACACCATATATTTT. Translated, it gives CASSFRSSGNTIYF.